This TCR beta chain was sequenced in a study of vaccination and CD4 T cells after COVID-19. Study-level information: The convalescents, six males and four females, included two who were Hispanic. Stimulation of cells relied on overlapping spike peptides derived from SARS-CoV-2, HCoV-NL63, HCoV-OC43 and HCoV-229E. Points from the study as a whole: Analysis of convalescent patients found that 304 of 307 vaccine-specific clones were spike mono-reactive.

Oncomine TCR Beta short-read sequencing was applied to DNA from cultured CD4+ T cells. The source of extracted genomic DNA was cultured CD4+ T cells. TCRdb reprocessed the PCR reads via MiXCR and lists one record per CDR3 protein. The profile shows 7,000 or so distinct CDR3 sequences, around 34% of them singletons. As for this clonotype: Its antigen is currently unknown.

Treatment denoted: approximately 9-day PBMC culture with coronavirus spike peptide pools or control peptides (ViraFEST assay). Pre-COVID-19 pandemic sampling (2011-2018) yielded the unexposed donor's CD4+ T cells. In the ViraFEST assay, peptide-pool expansion preceded TCR sequencing of expanded clonotypes. Looked up from germline, CDR1 is SGHTA and CDR2 is FQGNSA. With 2 bases removed from V and 2 bases from J, the gap between germline ends came to 9 bases. The CDR3 contains 14 residues. The chain carries TRBV7-2 and TRBJ2-5; no firm D call. The sequence was collected from a human donor in good health. The material sequenced was CD4+ T cells from blood, cultured in vitro. The CDR3 here is CASSLFVLQETQYF. CDR3 coding DNA: TGTGCCAGCAGCTTATTCGTTCTACAAGAGACCCAGTACTTC.